The 15 T cell receptor beta chains listed next were all sequenced from one sample in a study of T cell changes during pregnancy in multiple sclerosis. Profiled with immunoSEQ multiplex PCR; TCRdb holds only in-frame clones, not every one. The sample lists around 100,000 clones, about 89% seen once, with about 3% in the top ten. The sequences come from peripheral blood, collected after pregnancy. Receptors originate from a female donor with multiple sclerosis, enrolled in a pregnancy study.

This clone was counted a single time. V is TRBV19 and J is TRBJ1-2, with unresolved D. Per germline, CDR1 LNHDA and CDR2 SQIVND (reference sequence). The CDR3 sequence is 15 residues long. Trimming shortened V by 1 base and J by 2 bases, and 11 bases separated the two germline ends. Written as DNA, the CDR3 is TGTGCCAGTAGTATAGGTACCGGGAGGAACTATGGCTACACCTTC. It specifies CASSIGTGRNYGYTF. The full variable domain, rest sourced from reference TRBV19 and TRBJ1-2, is DGGITQSPKYLFRKEGQNVTLSCEQNLNHDAMYWYRQDPGQGLRLIYYSQIVNDFQKGDIAEGYSVSREKKESFPLTVTSAQKNPTAFYLCASSIGTGRNYGYTFGSGTRLTVV.

The chain employs TRBV5-1 and TRBJ1-4, with no clear D. CDR3 length: 16 residues. V lost 4 bases and J 4 bases, leaving 17 bases between the germline ends. CDR1 SGHRS and CDR2 YFSETQ come from the germline V gene. The DNA for the CDR3 is TGCGCCAGCAGCCTCGGAGGGTCCGTCAGTAATGAAAAACTGTTTTTT. Translated: CASSLGGSVSNEKLFF. Variable domain in full (rest from reference TRBV5-1 and TRBJ1-4): KAGVTQTPRYLIKTRGQQVTLSCSPISGHRSVSWYQQTPGQGLQFLFEYFSETQRNKGNFPGRFSGRQFSNSRSEMNVSTLELGDSALYLCASSLGGSVSNEKLFFGSGTQLSVL.

The V and J genes are TRBV7-9 and TRBJ1-2; D is perhaps TRBD1 (6 bases). CDR1 and CDR2 from the germline V gene are SEHNR and FQNEAQ (reference sequence). This CDR3 has 14 amino acids. Between the trimmed V and J ends, which lost 4 bases and 4 bases, there was a span of 13 bases. The DNA for the CDR3 is TGTGCCAGCAGCTCTACAGGGTCAATCTATGGCTACACCTTC. It translates to CASSSTGSIYGYTF.

The chain carries TRBV5-1 and TRBJ1-3, with D uncertain. V lost 0 bases and J lost 2, with 9 bases in between. Germline CDR1 reads SGHRS; CDR2 reads YFSETQ. The CDR3 runs 15 residues. The CDR3 DNA is TGCGCCAGCAGCTTGGGACCGGAGGCTGGAAACACCATATATTTT. As protein: CASSLGPEAGNTIYF.

V is TRBV18 and J is TRBJ1-1, with 7 bases identical to TRBD1. The CDR3 spans 13 residues. Losses at the gene ends were 5 bases for V and 6 bases for J; bases not matched to a gene: 6. Germline lookup yields CDR1 KGHSH and CDR2 LQKENI. In DNA, the CDR3 is TGTGCCAGCTCAGCACAGGGGCGGCCTGAAGCTTTCTTT. It encodes CASSAQGRPEAFF. Using reference TRBV18 and TRBJ1-1 for the parts outside the CDR3, the full variable domain is NAGVMQNPRHLVRRRGQEARLRCSPMKGHSHVYWYRQLPEEGLKFMVYLQKENIIDESGMPKERFSAEFPKEGPSILRIQQVVRGDSAAYFCASSAQGRPEAFFGQGTRLTVV.

The rearrangement links TRBV4-1 to TRBJ1-3; weak D call: TRBD1 (5 bases). The CDR3 loop spans 15 amino acids. The ends were cut back, 5 bases at V and 3 bases at J, with 14 bases in the middle. Germline V lookup: CDR1 MGHRA, CDR2 YSYEKL. This chain's CDR3 is CASSNPQAIGNTIYF. The CDR3 DNA reads TGCGCCAGCAGCAACCCACAGGCAATTGGAAACACCATATATTTT.

The rearrangement joins TRBV27 to TRBJ2-3, with a tentative D call TRBD1 (6 bases). Germline-derived CDR1 and CDR2 are MNHEY and SMNVEV (reference sequence). V lost 5 bases to trimming and J lost 6 bases, with 18 bases between them. This CDR3 has 15 amino acids. The chain's CDR3 is CASSTGTPPRDTQYF. DNA for the CDR3: TGTGCCAGCAGTACCGGGACACCTCCCAGGGATACGCAGTATTTT.

The chain couples TRBV7-2 to TRBJ2-1; D gene ambiguous. This CDR3 contains 15 residues. Trimming removed 1 base from V and 3 bases from J, with 10 bases in between. Germline CDR1 reads SGHTA; CDR2 reads FQGNSA. The CDR3 loop is CASSLGRPIYNEQFF. Written as DNA, the CDR3 is TGTGCCAGCAGCTTAGGCAGGCCGATCTACAATGAGCAGTTCTTC.

The CDR3 DNA reads as TGCGCCAGCAGCTTGATTCGCGGGAACACTGAAGCTTTCTTT. Translated: CASSLIRGNTEAFF. The rearrangement links TRBV5-1 to TRBJ1-1; no definite D call. Between the trimmed V and J ends, which lost 1 base and 1 base, there was a span of 8 bases. This CDR3 is built from 14 residues. Germline-derived CDR1 and CDR2 are SGHRS and YFSETQ.

V gene TRBV10-3 combines with J gene TRBJ2-1; 8 positions match TRBD2. Per germline, CDR1 ENHRY and CDR2 SYGVKD. The CDR3 runs to 11 residues. CDR3 residues: CASGANNEQFF. CDR3 DNA: TGTGCTAGCGGGGCCAACAATGAGCAGTTCTTC.

The rearrangement uses TRBV19 and TRBJ2-1, with 7 bases that match TRBD1. V lost 9 bases, J lost 4 bases, and 12 bases stayed unmatched. Germline loops: CDR1 LNHDA, CDR2 SQIVND (reference sequence). CDR3 length equals 15 residues. CDR3 bases: TGTGCCAGCCTCCCCGACAGGGAAGGTTACAATGAGCAGTTCTTC. Protein: CASLPDREGYNEQFF.

The chain recombines TRBV9 with TRBJ1-1; TRBD1 matches at 8 bases. The CDR3 is 12 amino acids. V lost 4 bases to trimming and J lost 7 bases; unmatched junction nucleotides: 3. Germline V lookup: CDR1 SGDLS, CDR2 YYNGEE. The CDR3 nucleotides read TGTGCCAGCAGCCCAGGACAGGGTGAAGCTTTCTTT. It encodes CASSPGQGEAFF.

The gene calls are TRBV4-1 and TRBJ1-2; 9 bases fit TRBD1. Germline lookup yields CDR1 MGHRA and CDR2 YSYEKL. V gave up 4 bases and J gave up 10 bases; unmatched junction bases: 4. The CDR3 runs 12 residues. CDR3 protein: CASSRDRVSYTF. The CDR3 DNA is TGCGCCAGCAGCCGGGACAGGGTATCCTACACCTTC.

The chain has TRBV5-1 and TRBJ1-2; TRBD1 matches 7 bases. Germline assignment: CDR1 SGHRS and CDR2 YFSETQ. This CDR3 region has 13 residues. Trimming at V came to 4 bases and at J to 1 base, leaving 1 base not matched to a gene. The CDR3 bases are TGCGCCAGCAGCCGGGACAGTAACTATGGCTACACCTTC. This gives the protein CASSRDSNYGYTF. Complete variable domain (other parts from reference TRBV5-1 and TRBJ1-2): KAGVTQTPRYLIKTRGQQVTLSCSPISGHRSVSWYQQTPGQGLQFLFEYFSETQRNKGNFPGRFSGRQFSNSRSEMNVSTLELGDSALYLCASSRDSNYGYTFGSGTRLTVV.

CDR3 coding DNA: TGTGCCAGTAGTCCCGATTTGGTCGAGGCAGATACGCAGTATTTT. Its protein product is CASSPDLVEADTQYF. This chain links TRBV19 with TRBJ2-3; D is uncertain. The V end lost 5 bases, the J end lost 4 bases, and 16 bases lay between the germline ends. The CDR3 has 15 amino acids. From germline, CDR1 is LNHDA and CDR2 SQIVND (reference sequence).